The 26 T cell receptor beta chains given below trace back to one sample, sequenced in a study of PD-1 blockade in mismatch repair-deficient tumors. The method was immunoSEQ multiplex PCR; TCRdb's version includes in-frame clones alone and lacks a portion of them. The sample shows around 18,000 clones, under 90% of them seen only once. The sequencing here drew on PBMCs, taken approximately 22 weeks after starting pembrolizumab. The receptors shown here come from an adult with mismatch repair-deficient cancer.

The chain carries TRBV5-1 and TRBJ1-2; 10 nucleotides match TRBD1. The germline V gene has CDR1 SGHRS and CDR2 YFSETQ. CDR3 length: 18 residues. Losses at the gene ends were 4 bases for V and 6 bases for J; bases not matched to a gene: 18. In DNA, the CDR3 is TGCGCCAGCAGCCCCTCCCGGACAGGGGGGACTGGTAAGGATGGCTACACCTTC. This sequence encodes CASSPSRTGGTGKDGYTF. Full variable domain (rest looked up from reference TRBV5-1 and TRBJ1-2): KAGVTQTPRYLIKTRGQQVTLSCSPISGHRSVSWYQQTPGQGLQFLFEYFSETQRNKGNFPGRFSGRQFSNSRSEMNVSTLELGDSALYLCASSPSRTGGTGKDGYTFGSGTRLTVV.

V gene TRBV29-1 combines with J gene TRBJ2-1; 13 bases map to TRBD2. The CDR3 totals 13 residues. CDR1 SQVTM and CDR2 ANQGSEA come from the germline V gene. The junction had 5 bases not matched to a gene; V was cut back by 5 bases and J by 10 bases. The CDR3 sequence: CSVRLAGGGEQFF. CDR3 sequence (DNA): TGCAGCGTTCGACTAGCGGGAGGAGGGGAGCAGTTCTTC.

V gene TRBV28 combines with J gene TRBJ1-5; D not resolved. Germline V gene sequence: CDR1 MDHEN, CDR2 SYDVKM. The CDR3 extends over 11 amino acids. The V end lost 5 bases, the J end lost 11 bases, and 10 bases lay between the germline ends. As DNA, the CDR3 is TGTGCCAGCAGTGAAACGAGGACCCAGCATTTT. It encodes CASSETRTQHF.

The chain combines TRBV27 with TRBJ1-2, with D perhaps matching TRBD1 (5 bases). CDR3 length equals 15 residues. V lost 3 bases and J lost 2, with 13 bases in between. Germline V gene lookup returns CDR1 MNHEY and CDR2 SMNVEV (reference sequence). CDR3 amino acids: CASSLGGIPNYGYTF. The CDR3 DNA sequence: TGTGCCAGCAGTTTGGGGGGGATCCCCAACTATGGCTACACCTTC.

V gene TRBV10-1 combines with J gene TRBJ1-1; D not certain. Trimming took 6 bases from V and 1 from J, leaving 9 bases between them. The CDR3 runs 13 residues. Germline V gene sequence: CDR1 WNHNN, CDR2 SYGVQD (reference sequence). The CDR3 region is CASSPGQNTEAFF. CDR3 DNA sequence: TGCGCCAGCAGCCCAGGTCAGAACACTGAAGCTTTCTTT.

J is TRBJ1-1 and V is TRBV6-1; 9 nucleotides align to TRBD1. The CDR3 spans 16 residues. CDR1 is MNHNS and CDR2 is SASEGT in the germline V gene. With V trimmed by 2 bases and J by 10 bases, 14 bases remained unmatched. The CDR3 region has the DNA TGTGCCAGCAGTGAATTCCACCCGGGACAGGGAGCCGCAGCTTTCTTT. Amino acids: CASSEFHPGQGAAAFF.

The chain couples TRBV28 to TRBJ2-7; D is ambiguous. The CDR3 has 14 amino acids. CDR1 is MDHEN and CDR2 is SYDVKM in the germline V gene. Trimming shortened V by 3 bases and J by 3 bases, and 12 bases separated the two germline ends. The CDR3 nucleotides read TGTGCCAGCAGTTTCCCCGACTCCATCTACGAGCAGTACTTC. Protein product: CASSFPDSIYEQYF.

The chain couples TRBV2 to TRBJ1-5; maybe TRBD1 (5 bases). V lost 4 bases, J lost 0 bases, and 13 bases lay in between. CDR1 and CDR2 (germline): SNHLY, FYNNEI. The CDR3 extends over 16 amino acids. This CDR3 reads CASSVRAGNSNQPQHF. CDR3 nucleotides: TGTGCCAGCAGTGTTAGGGCAGGGAATAGCAATCAGCCCCAGCATTTT.

The chain carries TRBV6-1 and TRBJ1-1; a possible D gene is TRBD1 (5 bases). Germline-derived CDR1 and CDR2 are MNHNS and SASEGT. V was trimmed by 2 bases and J by 5 bases, leaving 9 bases between them. The CDR3 is 13 amino acids. In DNA, the CDR3 is TGTGCCAGCAGTGAATCGGGGGGTACTGAAGCTTTCTTT. It is translated as CASSESGGTEAFF.

The rearrangement joins TRBV7-2 to TRBJ2-5, with 10 bases fitting TRBD1. J was trimmed by 4 bases and V by 3 bases; bases with no gene match: 2. This CDR3 contains 14 residues. The germline V gene has CDR1 SGHTA and CDR2 FQGNSA. In DNA form, the CDR3 reads TGTGCCAGCAGCTTCAGGACAGGGGGAGAGACCCAGTACTTC. It is translated as CASSFRTGGETQYF.

This chain joins TRBV5-1 and TRBJ1-5, with 8 bases aligning to TRBD1. J lost 7 bases, V lost 4 bases, and 7 bases had no gene match. CDR1 and CDR2 from the germline V gene are SGHRS and YFSETQ. This CDR3 spans 14 amino acids. In DNA form, the CDR3 reads TGCGCCAGCAGCCGGACAGGGATTGACCAGCCCCAGCATTTT. Translating it yields CASSRTGIDQPQHF.

Note on this clone: It is unclear where the CDR3 begins or ends on the DNA, so no DNA is shown, and the CDR3 is as TCRdb lists it. J is TRBJ1-4 and V is TRBV6-6. Germline V gene sequence: CDR1 MNHNY, CDR2 SVGAGI (reference sequence). The CDR3 numbers 13 amino acids, ends counted. CDR3 residues: CASSSSGNEKLFF.

V and J are TRBV27 and TRBJ2-7, with 10 positions matching TRBD1. The length of the CDR3 is 15 residues. Germline CDR1 and CDR2: MNHEY and SMNVEV (reference sequence). The trim removed 3 bases at V and 5 bases at J, leaving 7 bases unmatched. DNA for the CDR3: TGTGCCAGCAGTTTGGGGATGGGGACAGGGGACGAGCAGTACTTC. This gives the protein CASSLGMGTGDEQYF.

This CDR3 reads CASSLQVAGGPQETQYF. The DNA of the CDR3 is TGTGCCAGCAGTCTACAAGTAGCGGGAGGCCCCCAAGAGACCCAGTACTTC. The rearrangement joins TRBV7-2 to TRBJ2-5, with 10 bases identical to TRBD2. CDR1 is SGHTA and CDR2 is FQGNSA in the germline V gene. The CDR3 extends over 17 amino acids. The ends lost 6 bases at V and 1 base at J; junction bases unmatched: 11.

This clone was seen only a few times. The chain links TRBV27 to TRBJ2-7; TRBD1 is a possible D gene (6 bases). CDR1 and CDR2 from the germline V gene are MNHEY and SMNVEV (reference sequence). This CDR3 has 16 residues. V shed 1 base and J shed 0 bases, with 13 bases lying between them. The CDR3 nucleotides are TGTGCCAGCAGTTTATTAGGTGGGGGCAGCTCCTACGAGCAGTACTTC. The encoded protein is CASSLLGGGSSYEQYF.

V and J are TRBV11-2 and TRBJ2-7; no reliable D call. CDR1 and CDR2 (germline): SGHAT, FQNNGV. V shed 1 base and J shed 2 bases, with 6 bases lying between them. The CDR3 has 13 amino acids. The CDR3 region has the DNA TGTGCCAGCAGCTTAGCGGCGGCCTACGAGCAGTACTTC. It encodes CASSLAAAYEQYF.

The chain has TRBV9 and TRBJ1-5; TRBD1 matches 8 bases. The CDR3 has 15 amino acids. Germline lookup yields CDR1 SGDLS and CDR2 YYNGEE. The junction had 3 bases not matched to a gene; V was cut back by 2 bases and J by 2 bases. CDR3 nucleotides: TGTGCCAGCAGCGTGACAGGGGCTCGCAATCAGCCCCAGCATTTT. Its protein is CASSVTGARNQPQHF.

The chain uses TRBV18 and TRBJ1-1, with 11 nucleotides matching TRBD1. Germline V lookup: CDR1 KGHSH, CDR2 LQKENI. The CDR3 is 16 residues long. V lost 3 bases, J lost 1 base, and 4 bases stayed unmatched. CDR3 bases: TGTGCCAGCTCACCGGACAGGGGGCTTGGGAACACTGAAGCTTTCTTT. Translation: CASSPDRGLGNTEAFF. Variable domain in full (rest from reference TRBV18 and TRBJ1-1): NAGVMQNPRHLVRRRGQEARLRCSPMKGHSHVYWYRQLPEEGLKFMVYLQKENIIDESGMPKERFSAEFPKEGPSILRIQQVVRGDSAAYFCASSPDRGLGNTEAFFGQGTRLTVV.

The rearrangement links TRBV7-9 to TRBJ2-3; no clear D. The CDR3 covers 12 residues. V lost 1 base and J lost 7, with 6 bases in between. Germline V gene lookup returns CDR1 SEHNR and CDR2 FQNEAQ (reference sequence). This CDR3 reads CASSLGQNTQYF. The CDR3 DNA sequence: TGTGCCAGCAGCTTAGGTCAGAATACGCAGTATTTT.

This sequence joins TRBV18 and TRBJ1-6; 8 bases fit TRBD1. The CDR3 is made up of 14 amino acids. The V gene end was trimmed by 4 bases and the J gene end by 9 bases; junction bases not matched to a gene: 5. CDR1 is KGHSH, CDR2 LQKENI, per germline. The CDR3 DNA sequence: TGTGCCAGCTCACTCGGACAGGGAGGTTCACCCCTCCACTTT. This codes for CASSLGQGGSPLHF.

The chain joins TRBV2 to TRBJ2-7, with TRBD2 identical over 7 bases. Germline values: CDR1 SNHLY, CDR2 FYNNEI. With 10 bases clipped from V and 2 bases from J, the junction kept 5 bases outside the gene matches. This CDR3 spans 12 amino acids. The CDR3 region has the DNA TGTGCCACCGCGGGAGAAACCTACGAGCAGTACTTC. Its protein is CATAGETYEQYF.

This clone was counted a single time. The CDR3 bases are TGCGCCAGCAGCTTGGGCAGTGTCAATGAGCAGTTCTTC. Protein product: CASSLGSVNEQFF. The V call is TRBV5-1, the J call TRBJ2-1, with D hard to call. V lost 0 bases to trimming and J lost 6 bases, with 7 bases between them. The CDR3 is 13 amino acids. The V gene's germline CDR1 is SGHRS and CDR2 YFSETQ.

This clone was found once. Other DNA sequences in the sample encode the same CDR3. The chain carries TRBV5-1 and TRBJ2-3; TRBD1 aligns across 7 bases. J was trimmed by 4 bases and V by 3 bases; bases with no gene match: 5. Germline V lookup: CDR1 SGHRS, CDR2 YFSETQ. This CDR3 has 14 residues. The CDR3 here is CASSWNRGPDTQYF. DNA for the CDR3: TGCGCCAGCAGCTGGAACAGGGGTCCAGATACGCAGTATTTT.

The V call is TRBV4-1, the J call TRBJ2-3; unclear D gene. This CDR3 has 22 residues. From germline, CDR1 is MGHRA and CDR2 YSYEKL. V lost 0 bases and J 2 bases, leaving 30 bases between the germline ends. CDR3 bases: TGCGCCAGCAGCCAAGAGCGCCCCCTTAAGCGCCCCGGTACCCGATCCACAGATACGCAGTATTTT. This codes for CASSQERPLKRPGTRSTDTQYF.

The sample holds a few counts of this clone. This chain joins TRBV6-1 and TRBJ1-2; 7 nucleotides align to TRBD1. Germline CDR1 reads MNHNS; CDR2 reads SASEGT. V gave up 5 bases and J gave up 3 bases; unmatched junction bases: 3. This CDR3 comprises 13 residues. CDR3 sequence: CASSIGTDYGYTF. In DNA, the CDR3 is TGTGCCAGCAGTATAGGGACAGACTATGGCTACACCTTC.

This chain uses TRBV28 with TRBJ2-7, with TRBD2 identical over 7 bases. CDR1 MDHEN and CDR2 SYDVKM come from the germline V gene. This CDR3 is built from 14 residues. V dropped 7 bases and J dropped 3; count of bases not matched to a gene: 9. The CDR3 spells CASTLGGVNYEQYF. The CDR3 DNA follows: TGTGCCAGCACCTTGGGGGGGGTAAACTACGAGCAGTACTTC.